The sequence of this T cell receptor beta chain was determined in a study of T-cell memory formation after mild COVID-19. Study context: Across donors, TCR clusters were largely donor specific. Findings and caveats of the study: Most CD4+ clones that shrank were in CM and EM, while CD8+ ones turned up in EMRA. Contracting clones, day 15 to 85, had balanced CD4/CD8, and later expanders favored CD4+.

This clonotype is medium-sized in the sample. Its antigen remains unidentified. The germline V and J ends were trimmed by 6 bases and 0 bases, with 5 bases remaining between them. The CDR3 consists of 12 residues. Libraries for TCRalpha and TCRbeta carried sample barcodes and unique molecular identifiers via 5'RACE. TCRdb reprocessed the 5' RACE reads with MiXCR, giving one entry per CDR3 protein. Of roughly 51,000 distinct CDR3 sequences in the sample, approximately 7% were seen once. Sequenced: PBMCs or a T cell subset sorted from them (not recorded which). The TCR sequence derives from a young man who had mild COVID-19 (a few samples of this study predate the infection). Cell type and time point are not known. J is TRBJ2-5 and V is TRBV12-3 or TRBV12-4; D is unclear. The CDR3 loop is CASSFHQETQYF. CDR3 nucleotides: TGTGCCAGCAGCTTCCACCAAGAGACCCAGTACTTC.